The 9 T cell receptor beta chains below all came from one sample that was sequenced in a study of T cell repertoires in cytomegalovirus infection. TCRdb recomputed calls from the reads with MiXCR, one row per CDR3 protein. This table holds more than 500,000 distinct CDR3 sequences, approximately 15% found once. The sequencing input was CD8+ T cells from PBMCs. The receptors stem from a human donor in good health (CMV status not recorded). Some clones in this sample may be carry-over from other donors' samples.

This clonotype has a count of ten or more. V is TRBV4-1 and J is TRBJ2-7; 9 bases match TRBD1. Germline CDR1 MGHRA, CDR2 YSYEKL. This CDR3 contains 15 residues. V lost 4 bases and J lost 5; bases outside the gene matches: 9. As DNA, the CDR3 is TGCGCCAGCAGCCTAGCGCGACAGGGGGGCGACGAGCAGTACTTC. Encoded protein: CASSLARQGGDEQYF.

To note about this clonotype: Since no conserved phenylalanine or tryptophan closes the CDR3, a read error is the likely cause. The chain carries TRBV15 and TRBJ2-5; D ambiguous. Germline V CDR1 and CDR2: LNHNV, YYDKDF (reference sequence). The CDR3 is 11 residues long. V was clipped by 3 bases and J by 3 bases, with 2 bases between them. The CDR3 bases are TGTGCCACCAGCAGTGAAGAGACCCAGTACTTA. Translated, it gives CATSSEETQYL.

This chain uses TRBV5-6 with TRBJ2-7, with 8 nucleotides matching TRBD2. This CDR3 spans 15 amino acids. V gave up 5 bases and J gave up 2 bases; unmatched junction bases: 9. Germline V gene data show CDR1 as SGHDT and CDR2 as YYEEEE. The CDR3 reads CASRLKAGVPYEQYF. The CDR3 DNA reads as TGTGCCAGCAGACTAAAAGCGGGAGTGCCCTACGAGCAGTACTTC. Full variable domain (remainder filled in from reference TRBV5-6 and TRBJ2-7): DAGVTQSPTHLIKTRGQQVTLRCSPKSGHDTVSWYQQALGQGPQFIFQYYEEEERQRGNFPDRFSGHQFPNYSSELNVNALLLGDSALYLCASRLKAGVPYEQYFGPGTRLTVT.

This clonotype was detected only a few times. This chain joins TRBV29-1 and TRBJ2-1; 9 bases match TRBD2. Losses at the gene ends were 1 base for V and 1 base for J; bases not matched to a gene: 2. CDR3 length: 15 residues. Germline V gives CDR1 SQVTM, CDR2 ANQGSEA. CDR3 nucleotide sequence: TGCAGCGTTGAAGGCCTAGCGGGGTCCTACAATGAGCAGTTCTTC. It yields the protein CSVEGLAGSYNEQFF.

This clonotype was detected a few times. The V and J genes are TRBV6-6 and TRBJ2-1; perhaps TRBD1 as D (7 bases). V lost 0 bases and J 7 bases, leaving 13 bases between the germline ends. The length of the CDR3 is 15 residues. Looked up from germline, CDR1 is MNHNY and CDR2 is SVGAGI (reference sequence). The CDR3, as DNA: TGTGCCAGCAGTTACTCGGGCAGGGGGGCAAATGAGCAGTTCTTC. Amino acids: CASSYSGRGANEQFF.

The chain links TRBV28 to TRBJ2-7; 9 bases match TRBD1. J gave up 3 bases and V 4 bases, and 7 bases lay outside the gene matches. Germline assignment: CDR1 MDHEN and CDR2 SYDVKM. This CDR3 has 15 amino acids. The CDR3 DNA reads TGTGCCAGCAGTTCCCCGGACAGGGGTATCTACGAGCAGTACTTC. This gives the protein CASSSPDRGIYEQYF.

The chain employs TRBV5-4 and TRBJ1-2; 7 positions match TRBD1. V shed 2 bases and J 2 bases; nucleotides not matched to a gene: 3. From germline, CDR1 is SGHNT and CDR2 YYREEE (reference sequence). CDR3 length: 14 amino acids. The CDR3 is CASSFKTGNYGYTF. The DNA of the CDR3 is TGTGCCAGCAGCTTTAAGACAGGGAACTATGGCTACACCTTC.

This clonotype was counted between two and nine times. V and J are TRBV4-2 and TRBJ2-6; unclear D gene. This CDR3 comprises 17 residues. Germline V gene data show CDR1 as LGHNA and CDR2 as YNFKEQ. Trimming shortened V by 1 base and J by 2 bases, and 12 bases separated the two germline ends. The CDR3, as DNA: TGTGCCAGCAGCCAAGGAGCGTGGACCACTGGGGCCAACGTCCTGACTTTC. Its protein product is CASSQGAWTTGANVLTF.

The V gene is TRBV27, the J gene TRBJ2-1; 7 bases align to TRBD1. Germline CDR1 is MNHEY and CDR2 is SMNVEV (reference sequence). This CDR3 is 14 amino acids long. V lost 8 bases to trimming and J lost 5 bases; unmatched junction nucleotides: 9. CDR3 loop: CASGLRGQDNEQFF. The CDR3 DNA reads TGTGCCAGCGGCCTGAGGGGGCAGGACAATGAGCAGTTCTTC.